This is a list of T cell receptor beta chains from one sample in a study of CD8+ T cells in alopecia areata. Produced via immunoSEQ multiplex PCR; TCRdb's table is partial and in-frame only. The data contain more than 150,000 clones, less than 65% of them singletons. The sequenced sample was CD8+ T cells sorted from blood, obtained at week 0. The receptors come from a human donor with alopecia areata. Each CDR3 is given with its conserved first and last residue. A D gene is named only where the DNA matches it firmly. For some rows the clone size is stated as once, few or many, or as a class when expanded; others skip it.

CDR3	DNA	size	V	J	D
CASSGTSGTGELFF	TGTGCCAGCAGCGGGACTAGCGGGACCGGGGAGCTGTTTTTT	NA	TRBV9	TRBJ2-2	TRBD2
CASSHRGRPEAFF	TGCGCCAGCAGCCATCGGGGAAGGCCTGAAGCTTTCTTT	NA	TRBV4-1	TRBJ1-1	NA
CSVSGGTSTNEKLFF	TGCAGCGTTTCAGGAGGCACCTCAACTAATGAAAAACTGTTTTTT	NA	TRBV29-1	TRBJ1-4	NA
CASSEVGVNEKLFF	TGTGCCAGCAGTGAAGTAGGGGTTAATGAAAAACTGTTTTTT	few	TRBV25-1	TRBJ1-4	NA
CASSPRFGVPNTEAFF	TGTGCCAGCAGCCCCCGGTTCGGGGTCCCGAACACTGAAGCTTTCTTT	few	TRBV11-2	TRBJ1-1	NA
CASSLRGLAGTEQFF	TGTGCCAGCAGTTTAAGGGGACTAGCGGGGACTGAGCAGTTCTTC	few	TRBV27	TRBJ2-1	TRBD2
CASSGGQTYEQYF	TGTGCCAGCAGCGGAGGACAGACCTACGAGCAGTACTTC	NA	TRBV7-9	TRBJ2-7	NA
CASSSGGSGGYTDTQYF	TGTGCCAGCAGCTCAGGAGGGTCGGGAGGTTACACAGATACGCAGTATTTT	NA	TRBV7-8	TRBJ2-3	TRBD2
CASSQRQFNNEQFF	TGCGCCAGCAGCCAACGACAGTTCAACAATGAGCAGTTCTTC	NA	TRBV4-3	TRBJ2-1	NA
CASTDAVWGPSPLHF	TGTGCCAGCACCGATGCGGTGTGGGGCCCTTCACCCCTCCACTTT	NA	TRBV7-2	TRBJ1-6	NA
CASSPSGTEAFF	TGCGCCAGCAGCCCATCCGGGACTGAAGCTTTCTTT	NA	TRBV4-1	TRBJ1-1	NA
CATSRSESYEQYF	TGTGCCACCAGCAGGTCGGAATCCTACGAGCAGTACTTC	NA	TRBV15	TRBJ2-7	NA
CASSQDLGLGSPLHF	TGCGCCAGCAGCCAAGACTTGGGACTGGGCTCACCCCTCCACTTT	NA	TRBV4-3	TRBJ1-6	NA
CASSLGTGGYEQYF	TGTGCCAGCAGCTTGGGTACAGGGGGATACGAGCAGTACTTC	NA	TRBV5-6	TRBJ2-7	TRBD1
CASSLRGAVTDTQYF	TGTGCCAGCAGCCTCCGGGGGGCAGTCACAGATACGCAGTATTTT	NA	TRBV7-3	TRBJ2-3	NA
CASSLGQYYGYTF	TGTGCCAGCAGTTTGGGTCAGTACTATGGCTACACCTTC	once	TRBV27	TRBJ1-2	NA
CASSQGGGTDTQYF	TGCGCCAGCAGCCAAGGGGGGGGCACAGATACGCAGTATTTT	few	TRBV4-3	TRBJ2-3	NA
CASSVEAQGPLHF	TGTGCCAGCAGCGTGGAGGCTCAGGGACCCCTCCACTTT	NA	TRBV9	TRBJ1-6	NA
CASSEVGGTEAFF	TGTGCCAGCAGTGAAGTAGGGGGGACTGAAGCTTTCTTT	NA	TRBV2	TRBJ1-1	NA
CASSVAGGLDEQYF	TGTGCCAGCAGCGTAGCGGGGGGGCTGGACGAGCAGTACTTC	NA	TRBV9	TRBJ2-7	TRBD2
CASSSGPSYEQYF	TGTGCCAGCAGCTCCGGGCCCTCCTACGAGCAGTACTTC	few	TRBV11-2	TRBJ2-7	NA
CASSVTAEKINEQFF	TGTGCCAGCAGCGTAACAGCAGAAAAGATCAATGAGCAGTTCTTC	medium-sized	TRBV9	TRBJ2-1	NA
CASSWLAGSSYNEQFF	TGTGCCAGCAGCTGGCTAGCCGGGAGTTCCTACAATGAGCAGTTCTTC	NA	TRBV7-9	TRBJ2-1	NA
CASSSSPSPGHEQFF	TGTGCCAGCAGCTCTTCCCCCAGTCCGGGCCATGAGCAGTTCTTC	NA	TRBV5-6	TRBJ2-1	NA
CASSTTGGLTDTQYF	TGTGCCAGCAGCACAACAGGGGGCCTCACAGATACGCAGTATTTT	NA	TRBV9	TRBJ2-3	TRBD1
CSAGDYEQYF	TGCAGCGCCGGGGATTACGAGCAGTACTTC	few	TRBV29-1	TRBJ2-7	NA
CASSQVGTGTRGANVLTF	TGCGCCAGCAGCCAAGTGGGGACAGGGACTCGTGGGGCCAACGTCCTGACTTTC	NA	TRBV4-3	TRBJ2-6	TRBD1
CAWSLQGGSTGELFF	TGTGCCTGGAGCCTGCAGGGAGGAAGCACCGGGGAGCTGTTTTTT	few	TRBV30	TRBJ2-2	NA
CASSQDRAGNYGYTF	TGCGCCAGCAGCCAAGATCGGGCGGGAAACTATGGCTACACCTTC	NA	TRBV4-3	TRBJ1-2	NA
CASSQAPRDLIEMNTEAFF	TGCGCCAGCAGCCAGGCTCCAAGGGACTTGATTGAGATGAACACTGAAGCTTTCTTT	few	TRBV4-3	TRBJ1-1	NA
CSVPKGNLGGYTF	TGCAGCGTTCCAAAGGGGAACCTGGGTGGCTACACCTTC	NA	TRBV29-1	TRBJ1-2	NA
CSVQLDRGNPYEQYF	TGCAGCGTCCAGTTGGACAGGGGAAATCCCTACGAGCAGTACTTC	NA	TRBV29-1	TRBJ2-7	TRBD1
CSVAWVGENYGYTF	TGCAGCGTTGCCTGGGTAGGGGAGAACTATGGCTACACCTTC	few	TRBV29-1	TRBJ1-2	NA
CASSGGGRTGELFF	TGTGCCAGCAGTGGAGGGGGCCGGACCGGGGAGCTGTTTTTT	once	TRBV25-1	TRBJ2-2	TRBD1
CASSYMGQEAFF	TGTGCCAGCAGTTATATGGGCCAGGAGGCTTTCTTT	NA	TRBV27	TRBJ1-1	NA
CASFGVNGYTF	TGTGCCAGTTTTGGGGTTAATGGCTACACCTTC	NA	TRBV19	TRBJ1-2	NA
CASRPPTEGSNQPQHF	TGTGCCAGCAGACCGCCGACAGAGGGAAGCAATCAGCCCCAGCATTTT	few	TRBV28	TRBJ1-5	NA
CASSEEKVMELFF	TGTGCCAGCAGTGAAGAGAAAGTAATGGAACTGTTTTTT	few	TRBV2	TRBJ1-4	NA
CASSVGRAANTGELFF	TGTGCCAGCAGCGTAGGCCGGGCCGCGAACACCGGGGAGCTGTTTTTT	NA	TRBV9	TRBJ2-2	NA
CASSPGGPEQFF	TGTGCCAGCAGCCCGGGGGGACCGGAGCAGTTCTTC	many	TRBV7-3	TRBJ2-1	TRBD2
CASSPLADTQYF	TGTGCCAGCAGCCCCCTAGCAGATACGCAGTATTTT	NA	TRBV6-6	TRBJ2-3	NA
CASGLGLSAAKGYTF	TGTGCCAGCGGACTGGGACTTAGCGCCGCAAAGGGCTACACCTTC	NA	TRBV5-4	TRBJ1-2	NA
CASSLWGRGNTEAFF	TGTGCCAGCAGTTTATGGGGGCGCGGGAACACTGAAGCTTTCTTT	NA	TRBV27	TRBJ1-1	NA
CSVELVGYTF	TGCAGCGTTGAGTTAGTTGGCTACACCTTC	NA	TRBV29-1	TRBJ1-2	NA
CASSPGDWETQYF	TGTGCCAGCAGTCCAGGGGATTGGGAGACCCAGTACTTC	many	TRBV2	TRBJ2-5	NA
CASSPPGGRDAPPNYGYTF	TGTGCCAGCTCACCACCTGGGGGGCGCGATGCCCCCCCTAACTATGGCTACACCTTC	NA	TRBV18	TRBJ1-2	NA
CSVEEGGGTEAFF	TGCAGCGTTGAAGAGGGGGGAGGCACTGAAGCTTTCTTT	NA	TRBV29-1	TRBJ1-1	NA
CAWTQGLGTEAFF	TGTGCCTGGACCCAGGGGTTGGGCACTGAAGCTTTCTTT	NA	TRBV30	TRBJ1-1	NA
CASSSGQGPYEQYF	TGTGCCAGTAGCTCGGGGCAGGGTCCGTACGAGCAGTACTTC	few	TRBV19	TRBJ2-7	NA